This note documents a single TCR beta chain sequence. Its antigen is as yet unknown. Then a second PCR, running roughly 7 to 11 cycles, was carried out with a sample-barcoded 5' primer and a J-beta primer mix. One entry per CDR3 protein, called by TCRdb with MiXCR from the 5' RACE reads. The data show 650,000 to 950,000 distinct CDR3 sequences, under 55% seen once. This specimen belongs to a study of blood T cells in healthy people across ages. Whole-study results and caveats: The authors considered diversity estimates from one million T cells to be underestimates.

Donor samples were obtained from healthy Caucasian individuals from Russia, aged about 6 to 95. The material sequenced was blood. This sequence originates from a man aged 55 to 70 in good health.

This CDR3 reads CASSQEGTAVSFF. The DNA of the CDR3 is TGCGCCAGCAGCCAAGAGGGAACAGCTGTTTCTTTCTTT. The chain is built from TRBV4-3 and TRBJ1-1; D not certain. The CDR3 has 13 amino acids. V lost 0 bases to trimming and J lost 12 bases, with 14 bases between them. Per the germline V gene, CDR1 is LGHNA and CDR2 is YSLEER.